This T cell receptor beta chain was profiled in a study of PD-L1 blockade in urothelial cancer. Overall study: Blood analysis took place 3 weeks (second dose) and 6 weeks after treatment start. The median T cell count in blood samples was 110,000 to 150,000.

The method was immunoSEQ multiplex PCR; TCRdb's version includes in-frame clones alone and lacks a portion of them. Of approximately 90,000 clones in the sample, over 75% were seen once. The sample holds many counts of this clone. This sample also contains other DNA sequences that code for the same CDR3. Described time point: pretreatment peripheral blood. Sequenced material: PBMCs, taken around atezolizumab (anti-PD-L1) treatment. The clonotype was recovered from a man in his sixties with urothelial cancer.

The DNA for the CDR3 is TGCAGCGTGGGGAGGGAGGCCGGGGAGCTGTTTTTT. It specifies CSVGREAGELFF. The rearrangement joins TRBV29-1 to TRBJ2-2; the match to TRBD2 covers 7 bases. The CDR3 is 12 residues long. The V segment lost 6 bases and the J segment 6 bases; nucleotides outside the gene matches: 4. CDR1 is SQVTM, CDR2 ANQGSEA, per germline.